This T cell receptor beta chain derives from a study of T cells after yellow fever vaccination. CDR1 and CDR2 from the germline V gene are SEHNR and FQNEAQ (reference sequence). V trimming: 3 bases; J trimming: 2 bases; junction bases outside the gene matches: 11. CDR3 size: 17 residues. This clonotype occurred a few times. In TCRdb, the 5' RACE reads were re-called with MiXCR into one record per CDR3 protein. The repertoire holds 400,000 or so distinct CDR3 sequences, with 15% to 20% as singletons. The clonotype was recovered from a man aged 18 to 35 who received the YFV17D yellow fever vaccine. The chain links TRBV7-9 to TRBJ2-3; 7 bases are shared with TRBD2. The sample in question was PBMCs, obtained before the yellow fever booster vaccination. CDR3 loop: CASSFAPSGQFTDTQYF. CDR3 DNA: TGTGCCAGCAGCTTCGCCCCTAGCGGCCAATTCACAGATACGCAGTATTTT.